A selection of T cell receptor beta chains follows, all from one sample in a study of shared clonotypes between healthy human individuals. Assay: immunoSEQ multiplex PCR; the TCRdb copy retains only in-frame clones and omits some. The data hold around 500,000 clones, with 76% observed a single time. The sequencing input was PBMCs. These receptor sequences come from a woman aged 40 to 55 in good health. Some clones in this sample may be carry-over from other donors' samples. Each CDR3 is given with its conserved first and last residue. The D gene is left open where the match is weak. Clone size is not always given. Where it is, it says once, few, many or a class for expanded clones.

>TRBV28|.|TRBJ2-7|TRBD2
TGTGCCAGCAGTGACGGGGGGGGACGATCCTACGAGCAGTACTTC
CASSDGGGRSYEQYF
>TRBV19|few|TRBJ1-5|TRBD1
TGTGCCAGTAGTCCTCGACAGGGCATCCTCAATCAGCCCCAGCATTTT
CASSPRQGILNQPQHF
>TRBV5-4|.|TRBJ2-7|.
TGTGCCAGCAGCTTGGGGGTGAGTGAGCAGTACTTC
CASSLGVSEQYF
>TRBV2|.|TRBJ2-7|TRBD2
TGTGCCAGCAGTCAACTAGCGGGAACCTACGAGCAGTACTTC
CASSQLAGTYEQYF
>TRBV28|.|TRBJ2-1|.
TGTGCCAGCAGACTGGGGGGGACACACCCTCAGGATGAGCAGTTCTTC
CASRLGGTHPQDEQFF
>TRBV6-1|.|TRBJ1-1|.
TGTGCCAGCAGTGAAGCGGACGCGGGACACTACACTGAAGCTTTCTTT
CASSEADAGHYTEAFF
>TRBV7-2|.|TRBJ2-1|TRBD2
TGTGCCAGCAGCCCGTTAGCGGGAGTTGTCTACAATGAGCAGTTCTTC
CASSPLAGVVYNEQFF
>TRBV5-5|.|TRBJ2-7|.
TGTGCCAGCAGCTTTTTCCTCCGGGACGGTCGGCTCTCCTACGAGCAGTACTTC
CASSFFLRDGRLSYEQYF
>TRBV2|.|TRBJ2-7|.
TGTGCCAGCAGAAGGGAACAGGAGATCAACGAGCAGTACTTC
CASRREQEINEQYF
>TRBV9|.|TRBJ2-3|.
TGTGCCAGCAGCGTAGTGGCCCGTAGCACAGATACGCAGTATTTT
CASSVVARSTDTQYF
>TRBV7-9|.|TRBJ1-2|.
TGTGCCAGCAGCTTGAACGCCCTTTTCGGTGGCTACACCTTC
CASSLNALFGGYTF
>TRBV5-4|.|TRBJ2-6|.
TGTGCCAGCAGGAGGGGAACCAACGTCCTGACTTTC
CASRRGTNVLTF
>TRBV2|many|TRBJ1-4|.
TGTGCCAGCAGTGAATTGGACGAGGCTAATGAAAAACTGTTTTTT
CASSELDEANEKLFF
>TRBV6-4|.|TRBJ2-1|.
TGTGCCAGCAGTGACTCGGGGGGAGCTGGGGGCAATGAGCAGTTCTTC
CASSDSGGAGGNEQFF
>TRBV25-1|.|TRBJ2-7|.
TGTGCCAGCAGTGAGGGAAGCGTCCACGAGCAGTACTTC
CASSEGSVHEQYF
>TRBV18|.|TRBJ1-2|TRBD1
TGTGCCAGCTCAGGACCGGGACAGCGTCGGGGCTACACCTTC
CASSGPGQRRGYTF
>TRBV28|few|TRBJ1-5|.
TGTGCCAGCAGTGTGAATTGGATGGATGGTAGTCAGCCCCAGCATTTT
CASSVNWMDGSQPQHF
>TRBV5-1|few|TRBJ1-1|.
TGCGCCAGCAGCTTGGGCAGGGGTAACACTGAAGCTTTCTTT
CASSLGRGNTEAFF
>TRBV4-2|.|TRBJ1-4|TRBD1
TGTGCCAGCAGCCGGGGACAGGCGGTTGAAAAACTGTTTTTT
CASSRGQAVEKLFF
>TRBV5-1|.|TRBJ1-5|TRBD1
TGCGCCAGCAGCAGAGGGACAGGGTCGGATCAGCCCCAGCATTTT
CASSRGTGSDQPQHF
>TRBV4-3|.|TRBJ1-1|.
TGCGCCAGCAGCCAAGACAGTACTAAACCTATGAACACTGAAGCTTTCTTT
CASSQDSTKPMNTEAFF
>TRBV5-4|once|TRBJ2-7|TRBD2
TGTGCCAGCAGCCAGGGACTAGCGGGTCCCTACGAGCAGTACTTC
CASSQGLAGPYEQYF
>TRBV10-1|once|TRBJ2-2|TRBD1
TGCGCCAGCAGTGGACAGGGACACACCGGGGAGCTGTTTTTT
CASSGQGHTGELFF
>TRBV19|.|TRBJ1-5|.
TGTGCCAGTAGTATAGCGGCGACTGGCCAAGGAGGCAATCAGCCCCAGCATTTT
CASSIAATGQGGNQPQHF
>TRBV2|.|TRBJ2-3|.
TGTGCCAGCAAGGGGAGCGGGCCCCTTAGCACAGATACGCAGTATTTT
CASKGSGPLSTDTQYF
>TRBV11-1|.|TRBJ2-1|.
TGTGCCAGCAGCTTAGCGAGAGGAAATGAGCAGTTCTTC
CASSLARGNEQFF
>TRBV27|.|TRBJ1-1|TRBD1
TGTGCCAGCAGTTCCAACAGGGGGTCTAGTGAAGCTTTCTTT
CASSSNRGSSEAFF
>TRBV25-1|once|TRBJ2-5|.
TGTGCCAGCAGTGAATGGGCAGCTCAAGAGACCCAGTACTTC
CASSEWAAQETQYF
>TRBV15|.|TRBJ1-5|TRBD1
TGTGCCACCAGCAGAGGGACAGGGTACCAGCCCCAGCATTTT
CATSRGTGYQPQHF
>TRBV11-2|.|TRBJ2-1|TRBD2
TGTGCCAGCAGCTCGTTAGCGGGAGGGCTAGGTGAGCAGTTCTTC
CASSSLAGGLGEQFF
>TRBV30|once|TRBJ1-4|.
TGTGCCTGGAGTCAGACTGCGAGGGGTGAAAAACTGTTTTTT
CAWSQTARGEKLFF
>TRBV29-1|.|TRBJ1-5|.
TGCAGCGTTGAGGAGAATAGCGATCAGCCCCAGCATTTT
CSVEENSDQPQHF
>TRBV6-4|few|TRBJ2-3|TRBD2
TGTGCCAGCAGTGACGGGGCGGGAGATGAGGCAGATACGCAGTATTTT
CASSDGAGDEADTQYF
>TRBV30|.|TRBJ2-1|TRBD2
TGTGCCTGGAGTGTTCAAGTAGCGGGAGGGTTTGAGCAGTTCTTC
CAWSVQVAGGFEQFF
>TRBV5-5|many|TRBJ1-1|.
TGTGCCAGCAGCTGGGACCGCACTGAAGCTTTCTTT
CASSWDRTEAFF
>TRBV6-5|few|TRBJ2-7|.
TGTGCCAGCAGTCCTAGCGAGGCCTACGAGCAGTACTTC
CASSPSEAYEQYF
>TRBV11-1|.|TRBJ2-2|TRBD2
TGTGCCAGCAGCTTAGGACGGACTAGCGGGAGGGCCGATGGCGGGGAGCTGTTTTTT
CASSLGRTSGRADGGELFF
>TRBV5-4|.|TRBJ2-7|.
TGTGCCAGCAGCTTGTCTAGCCTACCGACCTACGAGCAGTACTTC
CASSLSSLPTYEQYF
>TRBV10-3|.|TRBJ2-6|.
TGTGCCATCACGAGGGGGGTATTCTCTGGGGCCAACGTCCTGACTTTC
CAITRGVFSGANVLTF
>TRBV11-2|.|TRBJ2-5|.
TGTGCCAGCACCCGAATCGAGGGGTACCAAGAGACCCAGTACTTC
CASTRIEGYQETQYF
>TRBV27|.|TRBJ1-4|TRBD1
TGTGCCAGCAGTTTATCGGGACAGGGTTTTGAAAAACTGTTTTTT
CASSLSGQGFEKLFF
>TRBV7-9|few|TRBJ2-5|TRBD2
TGTGCCAGCAGCCCGGGACTAGCGGACCAAGAGACCCAGTACTTC
CASSPGLADQETQYF
>TRBV2|.|TRBJ2-3|TRBD2
TGTGCCAGCAGTGAAGGGGGAGGGGTCACAGATACGCAGTATTTT
CASSEGGGVTDTQYF
>TRBV29-1|.|TRBJ2-3|TRBD2
TGCAGCGTGACCGGGACTAGCGGGAGGGAGGGCACAGATACGCAGTATTTT
CSVTGTSGREGTDTQYF
>TRBV19|many|TRBJ1-1|.
TGTGCCAGTAGTAATCCGGGGGTCAACACTGAAGCTTTCTTT
CASSNPGVNTEAFF
>TRBV11-3|few|TRBJ2-3|TRBD1
TGTGCCAGCAGCCTTGGGACAGCAACAGATACGCAGTATTTT
CASSLGTATDTQYF
>TRBV28|.|TRBJ1-3|.
TGTGCCAGTAGCTTGGGGCGAAAAAACACCATATATTTT
CASSLGRKNTIYF
>TRBV4-2|.|TRBJ2-7|.
TGTGCCAGCAGCCAAGCCCAGGGAGGTGGATCCTACGAGCAGTACTTC
CASSQAQGGGSYEQYF
>TRBV27|.|TRBJ2-7|TRBD2
TGTGCCAGCAGTCCCTCGCTCCCGGGACTAGCGGACTACGAGCAGTACTTC
CASSPSLPGLADYEQYF
>TRBV28|once|TRBJ1-4|TRBD1
TGTGCCAGCAGTCCTCCGGGACAGGGTTTCCTTGCAACTAATGAAAAACTGTTTTTT
CASSPPGQGFLATNEKLFF
>TRBV5-1|.|TRBJ2-5|TRBD2
TGCGCCAGCAGCTCCCTAGCGGGGGGGAGGAAGGAGCAGTACTTC
CASSSLAGGRKEQYF
>TRBV30|.|TRBJ2-7|TRBD1
TGTGCCTGGAATCGACAGGGGCCCTACGAGCAGTACTTC
CAWNRQGPYEQYF
>TRBV29-1|.|TRBJ2-2|TRBD1
TGCAGCGCAAAAACGGCAGGGGGCACCGGGGAGCTGTTTTTT
CSAKTAGGTGELFF